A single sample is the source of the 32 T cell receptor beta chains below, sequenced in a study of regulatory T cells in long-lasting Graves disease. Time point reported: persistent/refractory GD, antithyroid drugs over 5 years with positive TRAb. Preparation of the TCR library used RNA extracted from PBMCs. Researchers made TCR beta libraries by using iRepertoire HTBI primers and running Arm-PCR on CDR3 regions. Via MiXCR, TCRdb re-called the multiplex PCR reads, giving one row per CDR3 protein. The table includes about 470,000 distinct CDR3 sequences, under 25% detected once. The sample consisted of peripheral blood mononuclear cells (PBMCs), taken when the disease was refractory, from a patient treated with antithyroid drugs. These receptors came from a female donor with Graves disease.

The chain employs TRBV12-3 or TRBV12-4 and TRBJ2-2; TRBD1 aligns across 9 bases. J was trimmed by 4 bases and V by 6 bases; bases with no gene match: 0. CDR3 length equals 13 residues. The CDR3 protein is CASRTGGTGELFF. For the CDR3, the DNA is TGTGCCAGCAGGACAGGGGGCACCGGGGAGCTGTTTTTT.

This CDR3 reads CASSRNRYEKLFF. DNA of the CDR3: TGTGCCAGCTCACGAAACCGATATGAAAAACTGTTTTTT. The chain recombines TRBV18 with TRBJ1-4, with D unresolved. The CDR3 sequence is 13 residues long. Per germline, CDR1 KGHSH and CDR2 LQKENI. Trimming took off 4 bases at V and 6 bases at J, with 9 bases between the two ends.

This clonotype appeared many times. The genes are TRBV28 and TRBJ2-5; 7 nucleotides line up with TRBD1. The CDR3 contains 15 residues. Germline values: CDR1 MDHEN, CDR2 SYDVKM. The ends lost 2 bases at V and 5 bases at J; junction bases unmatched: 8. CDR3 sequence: CASSLRQGVLETQYF. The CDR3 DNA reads TGTGCCAGCAGTTTACGGCAGGGGGTCTTGGAGACCCAGTACTTC.

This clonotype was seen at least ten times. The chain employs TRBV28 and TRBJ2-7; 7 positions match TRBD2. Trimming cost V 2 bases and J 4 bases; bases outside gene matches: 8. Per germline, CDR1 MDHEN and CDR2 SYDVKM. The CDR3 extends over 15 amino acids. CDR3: CASSLGGGSGYEQYF. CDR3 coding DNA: TGTGCCAGCAGTTTAGGTGGCGGGAGCGGGTACGAGCAGTACTTC.

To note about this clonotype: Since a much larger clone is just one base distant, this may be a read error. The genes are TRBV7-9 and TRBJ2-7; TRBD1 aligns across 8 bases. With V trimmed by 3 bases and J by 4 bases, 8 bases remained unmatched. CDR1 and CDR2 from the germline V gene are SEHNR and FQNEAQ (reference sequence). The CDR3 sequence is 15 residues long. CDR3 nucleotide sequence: TGTGCCAGCAGCTTCGGGGCCGGGACAGGTTACGAGCAGTACTTC. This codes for CASSFGAGTGYEQYF. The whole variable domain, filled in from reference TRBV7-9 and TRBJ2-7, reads DTGVSQNPRHKITKRGQNVTFRCDPISEHNRLYWYRQTLGQGPEFLTYFQNEAQLEKSRLLSDRFSAERPKGSFSTLEIQRTEQGDSAMYLCASSFGAGTGYEQYFGPGTRLTVT.

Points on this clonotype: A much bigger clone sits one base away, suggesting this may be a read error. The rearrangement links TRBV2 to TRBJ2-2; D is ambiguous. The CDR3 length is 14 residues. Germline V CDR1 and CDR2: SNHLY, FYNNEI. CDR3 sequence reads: CASSGNANAGELFF. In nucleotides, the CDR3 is TGTGCCAGCAGCGGCAACGCGAACGCCGGGGAGCTGTTTTTT.

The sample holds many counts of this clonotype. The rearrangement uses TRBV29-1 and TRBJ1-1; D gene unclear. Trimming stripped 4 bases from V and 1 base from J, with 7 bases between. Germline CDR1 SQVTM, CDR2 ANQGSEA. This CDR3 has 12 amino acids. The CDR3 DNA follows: TGCAGCGTTGCGACGGCGAACACTGAAGCTTTCTTT. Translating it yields CSVATANTEAFF.

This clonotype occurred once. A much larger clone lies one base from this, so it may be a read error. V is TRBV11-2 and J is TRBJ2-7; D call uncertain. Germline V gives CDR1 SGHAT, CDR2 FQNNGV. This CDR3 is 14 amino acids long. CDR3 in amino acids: CAGSFGPVTVRQYF. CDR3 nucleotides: TGTGCCGGCAGCTTTGGCCCAGTAACGGTTCGGCAGTACTTC.

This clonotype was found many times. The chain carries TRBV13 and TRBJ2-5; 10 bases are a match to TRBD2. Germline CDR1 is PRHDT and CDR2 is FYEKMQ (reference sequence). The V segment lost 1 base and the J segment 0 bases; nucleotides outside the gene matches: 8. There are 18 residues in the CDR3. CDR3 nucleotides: TGTGCCAGCAGCTTAGCAGCGGGAGGGCTTGAGTACCAAGAGACCCAGTACTTC. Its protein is CASSLAAGGLEYQETQYF. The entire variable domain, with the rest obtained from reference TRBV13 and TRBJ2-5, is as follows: AAGVIQSPRHLIKEKRETATLKCYPIPRHDTVYWYQQGPGQDPQFLISFYEKMQSDKGSIPDRFSAQQFSDYHSELNMSSLELGDSALYFCASSLAAGGLEYQETQYFGPGTRLLVL.

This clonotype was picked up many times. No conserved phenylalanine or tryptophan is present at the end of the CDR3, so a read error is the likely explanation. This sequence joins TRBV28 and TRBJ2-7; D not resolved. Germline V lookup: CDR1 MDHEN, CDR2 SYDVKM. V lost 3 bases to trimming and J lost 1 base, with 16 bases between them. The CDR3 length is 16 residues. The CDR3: CASSFAPFRPSYEQYS. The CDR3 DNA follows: TGTGCCAGCAGTTTTGCCCCTTTCCGGCCATCCTACGAGCAGTACTCC.

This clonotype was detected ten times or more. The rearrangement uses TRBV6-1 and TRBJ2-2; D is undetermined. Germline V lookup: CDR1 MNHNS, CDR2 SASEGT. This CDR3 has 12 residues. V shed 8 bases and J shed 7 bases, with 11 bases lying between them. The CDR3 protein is CASRLALGELFF. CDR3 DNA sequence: TGTGCCAGCCGGCTGGCACTCGGGGAGCTGTTTTTT.

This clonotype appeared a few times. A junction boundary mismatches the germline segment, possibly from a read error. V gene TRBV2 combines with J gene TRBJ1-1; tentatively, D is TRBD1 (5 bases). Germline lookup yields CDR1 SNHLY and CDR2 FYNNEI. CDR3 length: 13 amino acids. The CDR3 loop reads CASSDNEGTEALF. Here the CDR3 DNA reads TGTGCCAGCAGTGACAACGAGGGGACTGAAGCTCTCTTT. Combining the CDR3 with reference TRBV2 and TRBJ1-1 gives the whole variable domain EPEVTQTPSHQVTQMGQEVILRCVPISNHLYFYWYRQILGQKVEFLVSFYNNEISEKSEIFDDQFSVERPDGSNFTLKIRSTKLEDSAMYFCASSDNEGTEALFGQGTRLTVV.

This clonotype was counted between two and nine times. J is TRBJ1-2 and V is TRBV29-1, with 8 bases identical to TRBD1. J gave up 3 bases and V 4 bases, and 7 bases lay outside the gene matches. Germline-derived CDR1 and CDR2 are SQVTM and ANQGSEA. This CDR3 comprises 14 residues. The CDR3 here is CSVVTDRVHYGYTF. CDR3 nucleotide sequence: TGCAGCGTTGTTACGGACAGGGTCCACTATGGCTACACCTTC. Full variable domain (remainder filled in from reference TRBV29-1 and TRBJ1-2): SAVISQKPSRDICQRGTSLTIQCQVDSQVTMMFWYRQQPGQSLTLIATANQGSEATYESGFVIDKFPISRPNLTFSTLTVSNMSPEDSSIYLCSVVTDRVHYGYTFGSGTRLTVV.

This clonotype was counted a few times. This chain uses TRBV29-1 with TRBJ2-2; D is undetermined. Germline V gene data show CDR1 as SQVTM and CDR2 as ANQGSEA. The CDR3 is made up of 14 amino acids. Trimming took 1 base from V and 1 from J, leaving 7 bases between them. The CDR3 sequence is CSVEAVVNTGELFF. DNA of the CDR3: TGCAGCGTTGAAGCGGTAGTGAACACCGGGGAGCTGTTTTTT.

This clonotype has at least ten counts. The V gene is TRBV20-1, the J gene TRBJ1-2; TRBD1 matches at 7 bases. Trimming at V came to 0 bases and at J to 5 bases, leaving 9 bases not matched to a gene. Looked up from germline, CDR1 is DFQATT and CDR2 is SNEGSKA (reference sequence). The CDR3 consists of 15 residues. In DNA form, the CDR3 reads TGCAGTGCTAGAGATAGTTCCCAGGGGGTATATGGCTACACCTTC. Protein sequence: CSARDSSQGVYGYTF.

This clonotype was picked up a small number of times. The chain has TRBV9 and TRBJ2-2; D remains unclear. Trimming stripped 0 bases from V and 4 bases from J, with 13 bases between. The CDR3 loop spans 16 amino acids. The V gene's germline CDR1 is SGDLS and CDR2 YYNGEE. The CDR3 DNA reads TGTGCCAGCAGCGTAGGTGGCTCAGCTCGCACCGGGGAGCTGTTTTTT. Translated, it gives CASSVGGSARTGELFF.

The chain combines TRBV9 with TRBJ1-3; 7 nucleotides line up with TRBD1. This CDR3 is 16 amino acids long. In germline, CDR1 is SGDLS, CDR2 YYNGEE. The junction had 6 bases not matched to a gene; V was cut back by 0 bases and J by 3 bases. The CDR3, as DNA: TGTGCCAGCAGCGTAGGAGGGGGCGTTGGTGGAAACACCATATATTTT. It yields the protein CASSVGGGVGGNTIYF.

The CDR3 DNA follows: TGTGCCAGTAGTTTGCAACCTAATTCACCCCTCCACTTT. Residues: CASSLQPNSPLHF. This rearrangement joins TRBV19 to TRBJ1-6, with D unresolved. Trimming shortened V by 5 bases and J by 6 bases, and 8 bases separated the two germline ends. CDR3 length equals 13 residues. Looked up from germline, CDR1 is LNHDA and CDR2 is SQIVND (reference sequence).

The CDR3 region has the DNA TGTGCCAGCATTCGTACCGGGACAGCCCTCCTCAATGAGCAGTTCTTC. This encodes CASIRTGTALLNEQFF. This chain joins TRBV5-8 and TRBJ2-1, with 7 positions matching TRBD1. V was clipped by 6 bases and J by 6 bases; unmatched bases: 15. CDR1 SGHTS and CDR2 YDEGEE come from the germline V gene. This CDR3 is built from 16 residues.

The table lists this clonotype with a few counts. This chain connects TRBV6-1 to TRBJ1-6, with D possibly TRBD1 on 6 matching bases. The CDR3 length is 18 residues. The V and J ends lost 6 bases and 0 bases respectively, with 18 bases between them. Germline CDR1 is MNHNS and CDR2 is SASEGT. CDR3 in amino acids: CASSLTTGWGSYNSPLHF. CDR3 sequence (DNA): TGTGCCAGCAGCCTCACTACAGGGTGGGGCTCCTATAATTCACCCCTCCACTTT.

The CDR3: CASSFRDTGVSEQYF. CDR3 DNA: TGTGCCAGCAGCTTCCGGGACACCGGAGTAAGCGAGCAGTACTTC. This chain connects TRBV7-9 to TRBJ2-7; D possibly corresponds to TRBD1 (6 bases). This CDR3 contains 15 residues. CDR1 and CDR2 from the germline V gene are SEHNR and FQNEAQ (reference sequence). The V end lost 3 bases, the J end lost 6 bases, and 18 bases lay between the germline ends. Variable domain in full (rest from reference TRBV7-9 and TRBJ2-7): DTGVSQNPRHKITKRGQNVTFRCDPISEHNRLYWYRQTLGQGPEFLTYFQNEAQLEKSRLLSDRFSAERPKGSFSTLEIQRTEQGDSAMYLCASSFRDTGVSEQYFGPGTRLTVT.

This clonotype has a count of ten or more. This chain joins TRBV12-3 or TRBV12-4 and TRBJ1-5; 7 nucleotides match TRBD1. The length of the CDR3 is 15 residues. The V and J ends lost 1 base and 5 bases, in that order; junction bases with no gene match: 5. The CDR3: CASSLGGQGDQPQHF. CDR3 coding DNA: TGTGCCAGCAGTTTAGGGGGGCAGGGGGATCAGCCCCAGCATTTT.

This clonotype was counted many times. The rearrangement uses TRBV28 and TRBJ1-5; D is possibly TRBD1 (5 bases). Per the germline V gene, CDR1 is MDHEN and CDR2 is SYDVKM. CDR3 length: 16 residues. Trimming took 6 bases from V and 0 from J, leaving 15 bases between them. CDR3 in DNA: TGTGCCAGCAGCACTCGGGACGGTTATAGCAATCAGCCCCAGCATTTT. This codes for CASSTRDGYSNQPQHF.

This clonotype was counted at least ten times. The CDR3, as DNA: TGTGCCAGCACCTTGGGGAGCGTAGCCCTAGGGGAGCAGTACTTC. Amino acid sequence: CASTLGSVALGEQYF. The chain links TRBV28 to TRBJ2-7, with D possibly matching TRBD2 (5 bases). Germline CDR1 MDHEN, CDR2 SYDVKM. The CDR3 covers 15 residues. Trimming left V 7 bases short and J 7 bases short, with 23 bases between.

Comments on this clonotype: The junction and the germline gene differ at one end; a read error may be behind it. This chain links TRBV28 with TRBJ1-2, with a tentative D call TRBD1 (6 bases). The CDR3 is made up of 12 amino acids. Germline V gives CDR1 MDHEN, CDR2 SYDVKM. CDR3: CASSQGSYGHTF. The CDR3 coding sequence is TGTGCCAGCAGTCAGGGGTCCTATGGCCACACCTTC.

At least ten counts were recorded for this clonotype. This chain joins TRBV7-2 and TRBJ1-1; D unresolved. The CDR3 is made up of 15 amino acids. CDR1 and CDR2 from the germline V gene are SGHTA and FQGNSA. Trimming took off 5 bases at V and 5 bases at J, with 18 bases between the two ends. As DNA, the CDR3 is TGTGCCAGCAGCCCCCGCTTGGGCGCGAGGACTGAAGCTTTCTTT. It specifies CASSPRLGARTEAFF.

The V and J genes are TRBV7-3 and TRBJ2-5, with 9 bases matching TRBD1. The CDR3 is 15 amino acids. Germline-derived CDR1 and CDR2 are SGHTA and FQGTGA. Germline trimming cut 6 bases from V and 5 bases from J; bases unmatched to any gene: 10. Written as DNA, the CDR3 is TGTGCCAGCAGTCGACAGGGGGGATCATCGGAGACCCAGTACTTC. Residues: CASSRQGGSSETQYF.

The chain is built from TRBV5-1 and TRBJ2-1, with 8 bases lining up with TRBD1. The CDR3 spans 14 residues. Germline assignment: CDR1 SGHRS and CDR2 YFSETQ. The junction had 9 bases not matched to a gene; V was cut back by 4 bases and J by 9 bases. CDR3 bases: TGCGCCAGCAGCATGACAGGGGTGGGGGGTGAGCAGTTCTTC. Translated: CASSMTGVGGEQFF.

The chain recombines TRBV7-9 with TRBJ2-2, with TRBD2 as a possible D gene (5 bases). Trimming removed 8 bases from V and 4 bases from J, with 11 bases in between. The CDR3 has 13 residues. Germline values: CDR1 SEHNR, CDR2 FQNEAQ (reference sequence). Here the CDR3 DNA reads TGTGCCAGCCCAGCGGTCGCCACCGGGGAGCTGTTTTTT. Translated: CASPAVATGELFF.

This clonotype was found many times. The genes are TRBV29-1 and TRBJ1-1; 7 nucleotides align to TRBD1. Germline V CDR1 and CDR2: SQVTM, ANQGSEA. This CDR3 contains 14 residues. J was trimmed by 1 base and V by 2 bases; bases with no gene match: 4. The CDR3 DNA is TGCAGCGTTGAAACGACAGGGAGGAACACTGAAGCTTTCTTT. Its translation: CSVETTGRNTEAFF. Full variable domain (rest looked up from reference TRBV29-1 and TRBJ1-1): SAVISQKPSRDICQRGTSLTIQCQVDSQVTMMFWYRQQPGQSLTLIATANQGSEATYESGFVIDKFPISRPNLTFSTLTVSNMSPEDSSIYLCSVETTGRNTEAFFGQGTRLTVV.

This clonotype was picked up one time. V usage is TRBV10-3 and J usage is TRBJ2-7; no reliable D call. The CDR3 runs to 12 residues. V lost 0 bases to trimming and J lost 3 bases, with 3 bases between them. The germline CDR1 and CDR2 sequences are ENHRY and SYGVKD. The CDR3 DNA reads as TGTGCCATCAGTGAGTCTTACTACGAGCAGTACTTC. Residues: CAISESYYEQYF.

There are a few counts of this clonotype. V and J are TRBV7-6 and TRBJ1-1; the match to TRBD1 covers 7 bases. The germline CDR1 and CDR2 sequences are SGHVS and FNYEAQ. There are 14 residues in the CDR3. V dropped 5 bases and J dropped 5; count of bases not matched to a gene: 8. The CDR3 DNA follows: TGTGCCAGCAGCCCGACAGGGCCGGTAACTGAAGCTTTCTTT. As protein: CASSPTGPVTEAFF.